The clone carrying this T cell receptor (beta chain) was seen only once. Antigen: not known. Germline V gene lookup returns CDR1 SEHNR and CDR2 FQNEAQ (reference sequence). Unmatched junction bases numbered 10, after V lost 8 bases and J lost 4 bases. This CDR3 contains 15 residues. This sample is drawn from a study of blood T cells in healthy people across ages. Broader study findings: It was held that diversity estimates obtained from one million T cells represented underestimates.

A second roughly 6 to 12 cycle PCR used barcoded and J-beta primers. Every single cDNA molecule received a tag from a template-switch adaptor with 12 random nucleotides. TCRdb recomputed calls from the 5' RACE reads with MiXCR, one row per CDR3 protein. The data hold some 670,000 distinct CDR3 sequences, with about 51% observed a single time. Individuals who donated were healthy Caucasians from Russia aged about 6 to 100. The source is a woman older than 75 in good health. The V gene is TRBV7-9, the J gene TRBJ1-5; 8 bases align to TRBD1. Sequenced input: blood. CDR3 DNA sequence: TGTGCCAGCGGCGCCACCACAGGGGGAAATCAGCCCCAGCATTTT. Translation: CASGATTGGNQPQHF. Full variable domain (rest looked up from reference TRBV7-9 and TRBJ1-5): DTGVSQNPRHKITKRGQNVTFRCDPISEHNRLYWYRQTLGQGPEFLTYFQNEAQLEKSRLLSDRFSAERPKGSFSTLEIQRTEQGDSAMYLCASGATTGGNQPQHFGDGTRLSIL.